These T cell receptor beta chains were read from a single sample in a study of regulatory T cells in long-lasting Graves disease. TCRdb passed the multiplex PCR reads through MiXCR, listing each CDR3 protein once. The table records fewer than 650,000 distinct CDR3 sequences, approximately 15% of them present only once. A further study also used this sample, focusing on T cells in Graves' hyperthyroidism and ophthalmopathy.

The source was peripheral blood mononuclear cells (PBMCs), collected at new diagnosis, from a patient treated with antithyroid drugs. The receptors here all came from a woman in her 30s with Graves disease. CDR3s include the opening cysteine and the closing phenylalanine or tryptophan. The D gene is left open where the match is weak. Clone size is given for some rows only: seen once, a few or many times, or a class if the clone is expanded.

TRBJ1-1 | 14 | many | NA | TRBV6-1 | CASRLTAGGEVAFF | TGTGCCAGCAGACTTACAGCGGGCGGTGAGGTCGCTTTCTTT
TRBJ2-3 | 14 | few | NA | TRBV20-1 | CSARKWTSTDTQYF | TGCAGTGCTAGGAAGTGGACCAGCACAGATACGCAGTATTTT
TRBJ2-1 | 17 | many | TRBD2 | TRBV7-2 | CASSPKWAGGPSGEQFF | TGTGCCAGCAGCCCCAAGTGGGCGGGAGGGCCATCTGGGGAGCAGTTCTTC
TRBJ1-2 | 14 | NA | NA | TRBV28 | CASRSAGTNYGYTF | TGTGCCAGCAGGTCCGCGGGGACTAACTATGGCTACACCTTC
TRBJ2-5 | 15 | NA | TRBD1 | TRBV9 | CASSLEGAVEETQYF | TGTGCCAGCAGCCTCGAGGGGGCAGTCGAAGAGACCCAGTACTTC
TRBJ1-1 | 13 | many | NA | TRBV11-3 | CASSLWANTEAFF | TGTGCCAGCAGCTTATGGGCGAACACTGAAGCTTTCTTT
TRBJ2-7 | 13 | many | NA | TRBV7-7 | CASTPVLGGEQYF | TGTGCTAGCACCCCGGTACTTGGGGGCGAGCAGTACTTC
TRBJ1-1 | 13 | many | NA | TRBV6-2/TRBV6-3 | CASSYSNRARAFF | TGTGCCAGCAGTTACTCGAATAGGGCAAGAGCTTTCTTT
TRBJ1-2 | 15 | many | NA | TRBV27 | CASSLTHLANYGYTF | TGTGCCAGCAGTTTAACCCACTTAGCTAACTATGGCTACACCTTC
TRBJ2-1 | 20 | many | TRBD2 | TRBV5-6 | CASSLESGRVRLASVNEQFF | TGTGCCAGCAGCTTGGAGAGTGGGAGGGTCCGACTAGCGTCTGTCAATGAGCAGTTCTTC